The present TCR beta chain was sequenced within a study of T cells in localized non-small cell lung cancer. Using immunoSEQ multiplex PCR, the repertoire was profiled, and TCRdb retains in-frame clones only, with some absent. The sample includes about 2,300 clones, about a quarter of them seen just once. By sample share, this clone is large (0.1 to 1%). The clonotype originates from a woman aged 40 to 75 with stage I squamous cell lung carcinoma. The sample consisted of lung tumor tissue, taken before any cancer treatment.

CDR3 DNA: TGTGCCAGCAGTGCCGGGGGAGGGAACACTGAAGCTTTCTTT. Translation gives CASSAGGGNTEAFF. The chain joins TRBV6-8 to TRBJ1-1; possibly TRBD1 for D (5 bases). This CDR3 contains 14 residues. Trimming left V 5 bases short and J 1 base short, with 11 bases between. CDR1 is MNHGY and CDR2 is SAAAGT in the germline V gene.